The T cell receptor (beta chain) under discussion was sequenced for a study of blood T cell repertoires in COVID-19. For the study at large: PBMCs, B-cell-depleted T cells, or T cells were the source of the cDNA or gDNA that made up the material.

V lost 4 bases and J 8 bases, leaving 11 bases between the germline ends. Germline V lookup: CDR1 LGHNA, CDR2 YSLEER. The CDR3 is 13 amino acids. Authors' data handling: Amplified reference gene primers provided the basis for estimating nucleated cell counts. TCRdb's table, derived via immunoSEQ multiplex PCR, lists solely in-frame clones and lacks some. The D gene and trimming were derived from the DNA, and the V and J assignments and clone size from that table. The data show around 120,000 clones, 90% seen once. The Seattle site enrolled patients during active infection and followed them longitudinally.

The sequenced material came from peripheral blood. This receptor was identified in a man aged 55 to 69 with COVID-19, enrolled during active disease. V usage is TRBV4-3 and J usage is TRBJ1-4; D unresolved. The CDR3 region is CASSPSVEEKLFF. The CDR3 DNA follows: TGCGCCAGCAGCCCAAGCGTGGAGGAAAAACTGTTTTTT.